The 4 T cell receptor beta chains in this list originate from one sample, sequenced in a study of cytomegalovirus exposure and HLA in healthy donors (dated by TCRdb to about 2017). The library was generated by the immunoSEQ multiplex PCR assay. The multiplex PCR relied on a mix of 60 forward primers for TCR Vbeta segments and 13 reverse primers for TCR Jbeta segments. Drawn from immuneACCESS, this table holds only the in-frame rearrangements with V and J called that TCRdb kept. Clones are partly lost; checked studies trace under half to an unresolved V gene and leave the rest unexplained. The sample contains under 200,000 clones, roughly 80% of them found a single time. The ten largest clones take up 0.35% to 0.5% of the sample. Sequencing input: PBMCs. The origin of the receptors is a male donor in good health and CMV-seropositive.

V is TRBV14 and J is TRBJ2-1; tentative D call: TRBD2 (5 bases). This CDR3 has 16 residues. Germline CDR1 and CDR2: SGHDN and FVKESK. V was pared by 1 base and J by 10 bases, with 20 bases between. The CDR3 is CASSQVTPGLAWEQFF. In DNA form, the CDR3 reads TGTGCCAGCAGCCAAGTTACCCCGGGCCTAGCATGGGAGCAGTTCTTC.

The chain carries TRBV7-2 and TRBJ2-7, with TRBD2 matching over 11 bases. CDR3 length equals 13 residues. The germline gives CDR1 SGHTA, CDR2 FQGNSA. V lost 5 bases, J lost 7 bases, and 4 bases stayed unmatched. CDR3 loop: CASSPRTSGEQYF. Here the CDR3 DNA reads TGTGCCAGCAGCCCACGGACTAGCGGGGAGCAGTACTTC.

The chain links TRBV5-6 to TRBJ1-6, with a possible D match to TRBD1 (6 bases). This CDR3 contains 15 residues. Germline V gene data show CDR1 as SGHDT and CDR2 as YYEEEE. Trimming left V 3 bases short and J 3 bases short, with 10 bases between. CDR3 region: CASSSEGGYNSPLHF. In DNA form, the CDR3 reads TGTGCCAGCAGCTCCGAAGGGGGCTATAATTCACCCCTCCACTTT.

The CDR3, as DNA: TGTGCCAGCAGCCCCTCGACAGAGAACACTGAAGCTTTCTTT. Translation: CASSPSTENTEAFF. The chain is built from TRBV7-9 and TRBJ1-1; perhaps TRBD1 as D (5 bases). The CDR3 totals 14 residues. Germline V gives CDR1 SEHNR, CDR2 FQNEAQ (reference sequence). V was trimmed by 5 bases and J by 1 base, leaving 11 bases between them. The entire variable domain, with the rest obtained from reference TRBV7-9 and TRBJ1-1, is as follows: DTGVSQNPRHKITKRGQNVTFRCDPISEHNRLYWYRQTLGQGPEFLTYFQNEAQLEKSRLLSDRFSAERPKGSFSTLEIQRTEQGDSAMYLCASSPSTENTEAFFGQGTRLTVV.